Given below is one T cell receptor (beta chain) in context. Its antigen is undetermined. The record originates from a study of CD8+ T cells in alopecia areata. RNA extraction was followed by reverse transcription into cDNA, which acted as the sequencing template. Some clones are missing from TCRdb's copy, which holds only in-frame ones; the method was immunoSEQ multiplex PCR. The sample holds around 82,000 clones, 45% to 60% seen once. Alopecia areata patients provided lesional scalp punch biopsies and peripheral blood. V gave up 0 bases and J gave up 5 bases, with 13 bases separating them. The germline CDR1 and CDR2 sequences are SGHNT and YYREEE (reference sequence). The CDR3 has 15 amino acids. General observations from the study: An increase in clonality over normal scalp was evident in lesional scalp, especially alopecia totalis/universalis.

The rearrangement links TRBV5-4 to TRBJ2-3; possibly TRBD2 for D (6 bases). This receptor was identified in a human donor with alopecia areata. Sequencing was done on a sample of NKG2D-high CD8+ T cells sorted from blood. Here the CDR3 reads CASSLGVTREDTQYF. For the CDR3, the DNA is TGTGCCAGCAGCTTGGGGGTGACTAGAGAAGATACGCAGTATTTT.